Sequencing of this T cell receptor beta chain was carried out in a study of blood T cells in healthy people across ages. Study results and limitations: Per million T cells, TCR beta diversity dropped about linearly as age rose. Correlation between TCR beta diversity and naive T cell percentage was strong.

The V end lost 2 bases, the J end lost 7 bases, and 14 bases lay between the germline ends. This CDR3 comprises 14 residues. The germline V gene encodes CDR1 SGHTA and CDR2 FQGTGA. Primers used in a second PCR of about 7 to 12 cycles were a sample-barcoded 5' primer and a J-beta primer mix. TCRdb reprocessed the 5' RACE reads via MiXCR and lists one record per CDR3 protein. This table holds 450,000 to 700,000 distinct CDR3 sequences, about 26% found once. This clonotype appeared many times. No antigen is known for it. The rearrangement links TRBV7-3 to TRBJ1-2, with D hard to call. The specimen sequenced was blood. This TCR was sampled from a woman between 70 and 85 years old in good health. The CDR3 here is CASSLDILRSGYTF. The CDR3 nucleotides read TGTGCCAGCAGCTTAGACATCCTGAGGAGTGGCTACACCTTC.